This passage covers 20 T cell receptor beta chains from one sample sequenced in a study of blood T cell repertoires in COVID-19. The protocol was immunoSEQ multiplex PCR, while the TCRdb copy is restricted to in-frame clones and leaves out a portion. The table lists a few hundred thousand clones, around 85% of them singletons. Sample: PBMCs or T cells enriched from blood (not recorded which). Receptors were obtained from a woman between 40 and 50 years old who had recovered from COVID-19.

This rearrangement joins TRBV4-3 to TRBJ2-7; D perhaps matches TRBD2 (6 bases). There are 14 residues in the CDR3. Germline V lookup: CDR1 LGHNA, CDR2 YSLEER. V gave up 1 base and J gave up 6 bases, with 13 bases separating them. CDR3 residues: CASSQGRETGEQYF. CDR3 bases: TGCGCCAGCAGCCAAGGGAGGGAGACGGGCGAGCAGTACTTC.

The V call is TRBV6-5, the J call TRBJ2-7; D is perhaps TRBD1 (6 bases). This CDR3 contains 14 residues. V was clipped by 4 bases and J by 3 bases, with 13 bases between them. Germline values: CDR1 MNHEY, CDR2 SVGAGI. CDR3 nucleotide sequence: TGTGCCAGCAGTTCCCGGGACACCTACTACGAGCAGTACTTC. Amino acid sequence: CASSSRDTYYEQYF.

This clone was counted a single time. The V call is TRBV11-1, the J call TRBJ2-7; no clear D. V lost 1 base and J lost 1, with 11 bases in between. Germline assignment: CDR1 SGHAT and CDR2 FQDESV (reference sequence). The CDR3 has 15 residues. The DNA of the CDR3 is TGTGCCAGCAGCTTAGGAGCCGAGCCTTCCTACGAGCAGTACTTC. Amino acids: CASSLGAEPSYEQYF.

The gene calls are TRBV6-5 and TRBJ1-2; 8 nucleotides line up with TRBD1. Germline-derived CDR1 and CDR2 are MNHEY and SVGAGI. There are 14 residues in the CDR3. V gave up 0 bases and J gave up 7 bases; unmatched junction bases: 4. CDR3 nucleotide sequence: TGTGCCAGCAGTTACTCGGGACAGGAGGGTGGCTACACCTTC. Protein: CASSYSGQEGGYTF.

V gene TRBV7-2 combines with J gene TRBJ2-5, with D uncertain. The V end was cut by 7 bases, the J end by 3 bases, with 15 bases between. CDR1 is SGHTA and CDR2 is FQGNSA in the germline V gene. CDR3 size: 14 residues. In nucleotides, the CDR3 is TGTGCCAGCACCCCCAGTGGGCTCAAAGAGACCCAGTACTTC. It yields the protein CASTPSGLKETQYF.

The rearrangement joins TRBV18 to TRBJ1-6, with 8 bases aligning to TRBD1. The V and J ends lost 4 bases and 2 bases, in that order; junction bases with no gene match: 10. CDR3 size: 18 residues. Germline CDR1 and CDR2: KGHSH and LQKENI. The chain's CDR3 is CASSQNQGANTYNSPLHF. CDR3 bases: TGTGCCAGCTCACAAAATCAGGGGGCAAACACCTATAATTCACCCCTCCACTTT.

The chain combines TRBV15 with TRBJ1-1; D ambiguous. This CDR3 comprises 14 residues. In germline, CDR1 is LNHNV, CDR2 YYDKDF (reference sequence). Deletions cut 0 bases from V and 4 bases from J, with 9 bases between. The CDR3 is CATSRDEGGTEAFF. The CDR3 DNA reads as TGTGCCACCAGCAGAGATGAGGGAGGCACTGAAGCTTTCTTT.

The V call is TRBV11-2, the J call TRBJ2-5, with a weak D call TRBD2 (5 bases). This CDR3 has 11 amino acids. CDR1 SGHAT and CDR2 FQNNGV come from the germline V gene. Trimming stripped 4 bases from V and 5 bases from J, with 5 bases between. In DNA form, the CDR3 reads TGTGCCAGCAGCTGGGAGGAGACCCAGTACTTC. It codes for CASSWEETQYF.

CDR3 sequence reads: CASSRTGENNEQFF. CDR3 nucleotides: TGTGCCAGCAGCCGGACAGGGGAGAACAATGAGCAGTTCTTC. The chain joins TRBV7-2 to TRBJ2-1; 9 bases fit TRBD1. Unmatched junction bases numbered 4, after V lost 5 bases and J lost 5 bases. The CDR3 loop spans 14 amino acids. Per the germline V gene, CDR1 is SGHTA and CDR2 is FQGNSA.

This chain joins TRBV30 and TRBJ1-4; the D is unclear. Germline CDR1 reads GTSNPN; CDR2 reads SVGIG (reference sequence). V lost 1 base and J 5 bases, leaving 5 bases between the germline ends. This CDR3 has 12 amino acids. The CDR3 protein is CAWSAGNEKLFF. The CDR3, as DNA: TGTGCCTGGAGTGCCGGGAATGAAAAACTGTTTTTT.

The gene calls are TRBV27 and TRBJ2-7; TRBD1 agrees at 7 bases. Germline loops: CDR1 MNHEY, CDR2 SMNVEV (reference sequence). This CDR3 has 13 residues. The J segment lost 3 bases and the V segment lost 7 bases, leaving 6 bases of the junction unmatched. CDR3 in DNA: TGTGCCAGCAAGACAGGGTCAGACTACGAGCAGTACTTC. The encoded protein is CASKTGSDYEQYF.

CDR3 region: CASSPQTSYGYTF. The CDR3 DNA reads as TGTGCCAGCAGCCCCCAGACTAGCTATGGCTACACCTTC. This chain joins TRBV5-6 and TRBJ1-2; D ambiguous. This CDR3 has 13 residues. Trimming took off 4 bases at V and 4 bases at J, with 11 bases between the two ends. CDR1 is SGHDT and CDR2 is YYEEEE in the germline V gene.

J is TRBJ1-5 and V is TRBV19; 12 nucleotides line up with TRBD1. The ends lost 10 bases at V and 0 bases at J; junction bases unmatched: 10. The CDR3 has 17 amino acids. Germline-derived CDR1 and CDR2 are LNHDA and SQIVND (reference sequence). The CDR3 reads CATRGGQGAYSNQPQHF. In DNA, the CDR3 is TGTGCCACTCGAGGGGGACAGGGGGCATATAGCAATCAGCCCCAGCATTTT.

The chain couples TRBV21-1 to TRBJ2-2; TRBD2, the D gene given by the table, was not confirmed from the DNA. TRBV21-1 is annotated as a pseudogene. This CDR3 is 15 amino acids long. CDR3 amino acids: CASSKAASSTGELFF. The CDR3 DNA sequence: TGTGCCAGCAGCAAAGCCGCGTCGAGCACCGGGGAGCTGTTTTTT.

The V call is TRBV2, the J call TRBJ2-7; TRBD2 is a possible D gene (5 bases). The CDR3 is made up of 14 amino acids. V shed 3 bases and J shed 5 bases, with 14 bases lying between them. The germline V gene has CDR1 SNHLY and CDR2 FYNNEI. Here the CDR3 DNA reads TGTGCCAGCAGTGATATGCGGGTGGCCAACGAGCAGTACTTC. Translated: CASSDMRVANEQYF.

The V call is TRBV18, the J call TRBJ2-1; the match to TRBD1 covers 8 bases. The ends lost 4 bases at V and 8 bases at J; junction bases unmatched: 7. The CDR3 spans 14 residues. Germline V lookup: CDR1 KGHSH, CDR2 LQKENI. CDR3 loop: CASSLRTGQDEQFF. CDR3 DNA sequence: TGTGCCAGCTCACTCCGGACAGGGCAGGATGAGCAGTTCTTC.

This rearrangement joins TRBV28 to TRBJ1-4; perhaps TRBD1 as D (6 bases). Germline CDR1 and CDR2: MDHEN and SYDVKM. The length of the CDR3 is 14 residues. Trimming cost V 6 bases and J 8 bases, with 16 bases left between them. The CDR3 nucleotides are TGTGCCAGCAGCGAGGGGGGGGTCGGAGAAAAACTGTTTTTT. The encoded protein is CASSEGGVGEKLFF.

The chain couples TRBV7-2 to TRBJ1-6; D not resolved. Germline loops: CDR1 SGHTA, CDR2 FQGNSA. The CDR3 totals 14 residues. The V end lost 4 bases, the J end lost 1 base, and 5 bases lay between the germline ends. CDR3 in amino acids: CASSSVSYNSPLHF. CDR3 nucleotides: TGTGCCAGCAGCTCAGTATCCTATAATTCACCCCTCCACTTT.

The rearrangement links TRBV6-2 or TRBV6-3 to TRBJ2-7, with D hard to call. The length of the CDR3 is 11 residues. Germline CDR1 reads MNHEY; CDR2 reads SVGEGT. Deletions cut 5 bases from V and 2 bases from J, with 4 bases between. For the CDR3, the DNA is TGTGCCAGCAGTGGCACCTACGAGCAGTACTTC. Its protein is CASSGTYEQYF.

V is TRBV9 and J is TRBJ2-1, with a tentative D call TRBD2 (6 bases). V gave up 2 bases and J gave up 0 bases, with 12 bases separating them. Germline V gene sequence: CDR1 SGDLS, CDR2 YYNGEE. The CDR3 runs 16 residues. CDR3 coding DNA: TGTGCCAGCAGCGTTCAGACCGGGAGCTCCTACAATGAGCAGTTCTTC. This gives the protein CASSVQTGSSYNEQFF.